This TCR beta chain was retrieved from a study of blood T cell repertoires in COVID-19. Germline CDR1 and CDR2: MNHEY and SMNVEV (reference sequence). The germline V and J ends were trimmed by 0 bases and 4 bases, with 9 bases remaining between them. The CDR3 runs 14 residues. Original handling: Reference gene primer amplification gave estimated nucleated cell counts. The protocol was immunoSEQ multiplex PCR, while the TCRdb copy is restricted to in-frame clones and leaves out a portion. The V and J calls and the clone size are those of that table, but D and trimming were determined from the DNA. The data show 210,000 or so clones, roughly 90% seen once. The sample holds one count of this clone.

The sequence derives from a woman in her forties with acute or convalescent COVID-19. This chain connects TRBV27 to TRBJ1-2; D uncertain. The sample comprised peripheral blood. The CDR3: CASSLSSGGYGYTF. In nucleotides, the CDR3 is TGTGCCAGCAGTTTATCGTCGGGTGGCTATGGCTACACCTTC.